Below are 30 T cell receptor beta chains sequenced from a single sample in a study of OX40 agonist ivuxolimab in advanced cancers. TCRdb's copy holds only in-frame clones and misses some; the assay was immunoSEQ multiplex PCR. The sample has nearly 70,000 clones; 70% to 90% are singletons. The sample here was CD4+ or CD8+ T cells sorted from blood, taken in a trial of the OX40 agonist ivuxolimab. The receptors shown here come from an adult with an advanced solid tumor such as melanoma, head and neck, liver or kidney cancer.

This rearrangement joins TRBV11-1 to TRBJ2-1, with TRBD2 identical over 8 bases. Germline CDR1 reads SGHAT; CDR2 reads FQDESV (reference sequence). The CDR3 has 15 residues. Trimming took 0 bases from V and 5 from J; bases not matched to a gene: 3. CDR3 nucleotide sequence: TGTGCCAGCAGCTTAGCGGGGACTAGGGACAATGAGCAGTTCTTC. Its translation: CASSLAGTRDNEQFF.

Notes on this clone: This CDR3 is also generated by other DNA sequences in the sample. The rearrangement uses TRBV28 and TRBJ1-6; D not resolved. The CDR3 is 14 residues long. The V gene's germline CDR1 is MDHEN and CDR2 SYDVKM. Trimming removed 5 bases from V and 0 bases from J, with 5 bases in between. Written as DNA, the CDR3 is TGTGCCAGCAGTGGAAGCTCCTATAATTCACCCCTCCACTTT. Protein product: CASSGSSYNSPLHF.

The V gene is TRBV30, the J gene TRBJ2-7; D gene uncertain. CDR3 length: 12 residues. The germline V and J ends were trimmed by 3 bases and 3 bases, with 9 bases remaining between them. Germline V gene data show CDR1 as GTSNPN and CDR2 as SVGIG (reference sequence). This chain's CDR3 is CAWSGSLYEQYF. The CDR3 DNA reads as TGTGCCTGGAGCGGCAGCCTCTACGAGCAGTACTTC.

The V call is TRBV16, the J call TRBJ1-1; 9 bases align to TRBD1. The CDR3 loop spans 13 amino acids. CDR1 is KGHSY and CDR2 is FQNENV in the germline V gene. V shed 2 bases, J shed 11 bases, and the junction held 6 bases outside the gene matches. The CDR3 loop is CASSQGPGQGAFF. CDR3 DNA: TGTGCCAGCAGCCAAGGGCCGGGACAGGGTGCTTTCTTT.

The rearrangement joins TRBV5-5 to TRBJ2-1; tentative D call: TRBD1 (5 bases). This CDR3 spans 12 amino acids. The V and J ends lost 4 bases and 9 bases respectively, with 11 bases between them. The germline V gene has CDR1 SGHKS and CDR2 YYEKEE (reference sequence). The CDR3 is CASSQGFSEQFF. Written as DNA, the CDR3 is TGTGCCAGCAGCCAGGGATTTTCTGAGCAGTTCTTC.

This chain connects TRBV6-5 to TRBJ2-5; D ambiguous. V lost 4 bases and J lost 5, with 5 bases in between. The CDR3 has 11 residues. In germline, CDR1 is MNHEY, CDR2 SVGAGI. In nucleotides, the CDR3 is TGTGCCAGCAGTTCTATGGAGACCCAGTACTTC. Translated: CASSSMETQYF.

Turning to this clone: This sample includes further DNA sequences coding for the same CDR3. This chain joins TRBV30 and TRBJ2-7; D gene unclear. The CDR3 is made up of 15 amino acids. CDR1 and CDR2 (germline): GTSNPN, SVGIG (reference sequence). With 1 base removed from V and 3 bases from J, the gap between germline ends came to 16 bases. This CDR3 reads CAWSDLRLGDYEQYF. The CDR3 nucleotides are TGTGCCTGGAGTGATCTTAGGCTCGGAGACTACGAGCAGTACTTC.

The chain recombines TRBV19 with TRBJ1-1, with 7 bases that match TRBD1. The CDR3 spans 14 residues. CDR1 is LNHDA and CDR2 is SQIVND in the germline V gene (reference sequence). The trim removed 5 bases at V and 7 bases at J, leaving 10 bases unmatched. The CDR3, as DNA: TGTGCCAGTAGTCTCCGAGGGGGCGCGGGTGAAGCTTTCTTT. Translating it yields CASSLRGGAGEAFF.

The chain is built from TRBV11-2 and TRBJ2-3; D may be TRBD1 (5 bases). The CDR3 has 16 residues. The germline V gene encodes CDR1 SGHAT and CDR2 FQNNGV. The V and J ends lost 6 bases and 0 bases respectively, with 16 bases between them. In DNA form, the CDR3 reads TGTGCCAGCAGTCAAACAGGTCGGTCTAGCACAGATACGCAGTATTTT. It is translated as CASSQTGRSSTDTQYF. Drawing the rest from reference TRBV11-2 and TRBJ2-3, the complete variable domain is EAGVAQSPRYKIIEKRQSVAFWCNPISGHATLYWYQQILGQGPKLLIQFQNNGVVDDSQLPKDRFSAERLKGVDSTLKIQPAKLEDSAVYLCASSQTGRSSTDTQYFGPGTRLTVL.

This chain connects TRBV5-4 to TRBJ1-1, with D possibly matching TRBD1 (5 bases). Germline values: CDR1 SGHNT, CDR2 YYREEE (reference sequence). Trimming took off 2 bases at V and 1 base at J, with 9 bases between the two ends. This CDR3 region has 14 residues. CDR3 sequence reads: CASSLGGGNTEAFF. The CDR3 DNA reads TGTGCCAGCAGCTTAGGTGGGGGGAACACTGAAGCTTTCTTT.

This clone was recorded many times. CDR3 amino acids: CASREGGHNSYEQYF. CDR3 nucleotides: TGTGCCAGCAGAGAAGGGGGCCACAACTCCTACGAGCAGTACTTC. The rearrangement joins TRBV14 to TRBJ2-7; 7 nucleotides match TRBD1. The CDR3 totals 15 residues. The germline CDR1 and CDR2 sequences are SGHDN and FVKESK. With V trimmed by 6 bases and J by 0 bases, 8 bases remained unmatched.

The chain joins TRBV2 to TRBJ1-4; D is undetermined. Per germline, CDR1 SNHLY and CDR2 FYNNEI. The CDR3 sequence is 14 residues long. Trimming removed 7 bases at V and 7 bases at J, with 16 bases between. DNA of the CDR3: TGTGCCAGCAACCAGCTCGCGTCGGGTGAAAAACTGTTTTTT. This gives the protein CASNQLASGEKLFF.

The V call is TRBV18, the J call TRBJ1-6; D is ambiguous. CDR1 KGHSH and CDR2 LQKENI come from the germline V gene. The ends were cut back, 2 bases at V and 8 bases at J, with 10 bases in the middle. The CDR3 extends over 14 amino acids. Here the CDR3 DNA reads TGTGCCAGCTCACCAACAGCCGCGGATTCACCCCTCCACTTT. Protein sequence: CASSPTAADSPLHF.

This chain links TRBV7-9 with TRBJ2-3; D is perhaps TRBD2 (6 bases). V was cut by 4 bases and J by 1 base, with 15 bases left in between. The CDR3 is 16 residues long. Germline V CDR1 and CDR2: SEHNR, FQNEAQ (reference sequence). CDR3: CASSSTGSFGTDTQYF. The CDR3 DNA follows: TGTGCCAGCAGCTCCACCGGGAGCTTCGGCACAGATACGCAGTATTTT.

The rearrangement links TRBV18 to TRBJ2-3; D uncertain. The V gene's germline CDR1 is KGHSH and CDR2 LQKENI. This CDR3 is built from 15 residues. Deletions cut 0 bases from V and 3 bases from J, with 10 bases between. The CDR3 sequence is CASSPPHTQTDTQYF. DNA of the CDR3: TGTGCCAGCTCACCACCTCACACTCAAACAGATACGCAGTATTTT.

The chain employs TRBV10-3 and TRBJ2-7; D is unclear. V was trimmed by 2 bases and J by 5 bases, leaving 10 bases between them. Looked up from germline, CDR1 is ENHRY and CDR2 is SYGVKD. This CDR3 has 13 residues. The CDR3 DNA is TGTGCCATCAGTGAGGACTCATGGGACGAGCAGTACTTC. Residues: CAISEDSWDEQYF.

This sequence joins TRBV28 and TRBJ1-5, with D tentatively TRBD1 (5 bases). This CDR3 contains 14 residues. In germline, CDR1 is MDHEN, CDR2 SYDVKM. V was trimmed by 6 bases and J by 5 bases, leaving 14 bases between them. CDR3 protein: CASRTPGPHQPQHF. CDR3 in DNA: TGTGCCAGCAGGACACCGGGACCCCATCAGCCCCAGCATTTT.

V usage is TRBV29-1 and J usage is TRBJ2-7; 9 bases fit TRBD2. This CDR3 has 14 amino acids. Germline V CDR1 and CDR2: SQVTM, ANQGSEA. Unmatched junction bases numbered 13, after V lost 7 bases and J lost 6 bases. CDR3 loop: CSAVEASGTGEQYF. DNA for the CDR3: TGCAGCGCTGTTGAGGCTAGCGGGACGGGCGAGCAGTACTTC.

This clone was observed a single time. The rearrangement joins TRBV27 to TRBJ2-7; 7 nucleotides line up with TRBD1. After removal of 8 bases from V and 2 bases from J, the junction contained 9 bases not matched to a gene. There are 14 residues in the CDR3. Germline assignment: CDR1 MNHEY and CDR2 SMNVEV (reference sequence). CDR3 region: CASGQTGTPYEQYF. CDR3 DNA sequence: TGTGCCAGCGGACAGACAGGGACCCCCTACGAGCAGTACTTC.

This chain uses TRBV10-3 with TRBJ2-5, with D perhaps matching TRBD1 (6 bases). Germline V CDR1 and CDR2: ENHRY, SYGVKD. The germline V and J ends were trimmed by 2 bases and 4 bases, with 11 bases remaining between them. The CDR3 totals 14 residues. The CDR3 DNA sequence: TGTGCCATCAGTGAGCCAGGGGTCGCAGAGACCCAGTACTTC. Translating gives CAISEPGVAETQYF.

The gene calls are TRBV4-2 and TRBJ1-2; 11 bases map to TRBD1. V lost 0 bases to trimming and J lost 7 bases; unmatched junction nucleotides: 7. CDR3 length: 16 amino acids. The germline V gene has CDR1 LGHNA and CDR2 YNFKEQ. In nucleotides, the CDR3 is TGTGCCAGCAGCCAAGACCCAGGACAGGGGGCGAGTGGCTACACCTTC. Its translation: CASSQDPGQGASGYTF.

As for this clone: Other DNA sequences within the sample encode an identical CDR3. The J gene is TRBJ2-3, the V gene TRBV11-3; D is undetermined. V lost 2 bases and J 0 bases, leaving 6 bases between the germline ends. Germline V gene sequence: CDR1 SGHNT, CDR2 YENEEA. The CDR3 has 14 amino acids. CDR3 coding DNA: TGTGCCAGCAGCTTAACGTCCAGCACAGATACGCAGTATTTT. Translation gives CASSLTSSTDTQYF.

This clone was detected only a few times. The V call is TRBV10-3, the J call TRBJ1-5, with D possibly matching TRBD1 (6 bases). V was clipped by 2 bases and J by 5 bases, with 10 bases between them. This CDR3 spans 14 amino acids. Germline loops: CDR1 ENHRY, CDR2 SYGVKD. The CDR3 region has the DNA TGTGCCATCAGTGAGCGGGGGCAATATCAGCCCCAGCATTTT. Translated: CAISERGQYQPQHF.

The chain has TRBV18 and TRBJ2-4; D remains unclear. V gave up 2 bases and J gave up 6 bases, with 8 bases separating them. Germline lookup yields CDR1 KGHSH and CDR2 LQKENI. The CDR3 covers 13 residues. Here the CDR3 reads CASSPELRNIQYF. The DNA of the CDR3 is TGTGCCAGCTCACCAGAGCTAAGAAACATTCAGTACTTC.

The genes are TRBV5-4 and TRBJ2-4; the match to TRBD1 covers 8 bases. The J segment lost 7 bases and the V segment lost 1 base, leaving 4 bases of the junction unmatched. This CDR3 region has 14 residues. CDR1 and CDR2 from the germline V gene are SGHNT and YYREEE (reference sequence). The chain's CDR3 is CASSLKGTGNIQYF. The CDR3 DNA follows: TGTGCCAGCAGCTTGAAAGGGACAGGCAACATTCAGTACTTC. Combining the CDR3 with reference TRBV5-4 and TRBJ2-4 gives the whole variable domain ETGVTQSPTHLIKTRGQQVTLRCSSQSGHNTVSWYQQALGQGPQFIFQYYREEENGRGNFPPRFSGLQFPNYSSELNVNALELDDSALYLCASSLKGTGNIQYFGAGTRLSVL.

This rearrangement joins TRBV30 to TRBJ2-5; 13 positions match TRBD2. The CDR3 runs to 15 residues. The trim removed 3 bases at V and 2 bases at J, leaving 3 bases unmatched. CDR1 is GTSNPN, CDR2 SVGIG, per germline (reference sequence). CDR3 nucleotide sequence: TGTGCCTGGAGGCCGGGACTAGCGGGGCAAGAGACCCAGTACTTC. Translating it yields CAWRPGLAGQETQYF. The full variable domain, with the rest looked up from reference TRBV30 and TRBJ2-5, is SQTIHQWPATLVQPVGSPLSLECTVEGTSNPNLYWYRQAAGRGLQLLFYSVGIGQISSEVPQNLSASRPQDRQFILSSKKLLLSDSGFYLCAWRPGLAGQETQYFGPGTRLLVL.

CDR3 nucleotides: TGCGCCAGCAGCGTATCCCTAGGGACAGGGATCTACGAGCAGTACTTC. Translating it yields CASSVSLGTGIYEQYF. The chain joins TRBV5-1 to TRBJ2-7, with 9 bases aligning to TRBD1. The germline CDR1 and CDR2 sequences are SGHRS and YFSETQ. The CDR3 loop spans 16 amino acids. V shed 4 bases, J shed 3 bases, and the junction held 11 bases outside the gene matches.

This sequence joins TRBV7-2 and TRBJ1-1; perhaps TRBD1 as D (6 bases). Germline lookup yields CDR1 SGHTA and CDR2 FQGNSA. V lost 1 base to trimming and J lost 0 bases, with 9 bases between them. The CDR3 loop spans 15 amino acids. CDR3 sequence reads: CASSLVTGLNTEAFF. The CDR3 DNA follows: TGTGCCAGCAGCTTAGTTACAGGGTTGAACACTGAAGCTTTCTTT.

The chain has TRBV19 and TRBJ2-2; a weak D match, TRBD1 (7 bases). Between the trimmed V and J ends, which lost 7 bases and 5 bases, there was a span of 17 bases. CDR3 length equals 15 residues. The germline V gene encodes CDR1 LNHDA and CDR2 SQIVND (reference sequence). CDR3 in DNA: TGTGCCAGTACCCCCCTGGCAGGGGGGACCGGGGAGCTGTTTTTT. Translating gives CASTPLAGGTGELFF.

This clone showed up just once. This chain uses TRBV5-4 with TRBJ2-5, with TRBD1 identical over 7 bases. Looked up from germline, CDR1 is SGHNT and CDR2 is YYREEE (reference sequence). The trim removed 3 bases at V and 5 bases at J, leaving 4 bases unmatched. The CDR3 spans 13 residues. The CDR3 sequence is CASSSLGQETQYF. CDR3 DNA: TGTGCCAGCAGCTCTTTGGGACAGGAGACCCAGTACTTC.